These T cell receptor beta chains were read from a single sample in a study of cytomegalovirus exposure and HLA in healthy donors. The protocol was immunoSEQ multiplex PCR, while the TCRdb copy is restricted to in-frame clones and leaves out a portion. The profile shows tens of thousands of clones, more than 75% of them singletons. Sequenced sample: PBMCs. These TCRs come from a female donor in good health and CMV-seronegative. Both conserved end residues are part of each CDR3.

CDR3aa | j_gene | v_gene
CASSVGQEIRDSPLHF | TRBJ1-6 | TRBV9
CASSRLGGKGQPQHF | TRBJ1-5 | TRBV4-1
CASSSGQGNSPLHF | TRBJ1-6 | TRBV2
CAISESKGGKLFF | TRBJ1-4 | TRBV10-3
CASKREGGWNSPLHF | TRBJ1-6 | TRBV6-5
CASSQDDMFQETQYF | TRBJ2-5 | TRBV4-1
CATRESGDTIYF | TRBJ1-3 | TRBV10-3
CASSRGGSEETQYF | TRBJ2-5 | TRBV5-1
CASSPGGEVSGNTIYF | TRBJ1-3 | TRBV7-9
CASSIVGDRGKFNEQFF | TRBJ2-1 | TRBV19
CASSLRTGSYNEQFF | TRBJ2-1 | TRBV5-1
CASSTYGQGMNTEAFF | TRBJ1-1 | TRBV4-3
CASRKTGATYGYTF | TRBJ1-2 | TRBV27
CASSLTGGRDGQYF | TRBJ2-7 | TRBV5-1
CASSDSKGGHGYTF | TRBJ1-2 | TRBV6-4
CASSSGQGAYTGELFF | TRBJ2-2 | TRBV6-5
CASSYSEWQYF | TRBJ2-5 | TRBV6-5
CASSLTGSPNEKLFF | TRBJ1-4 | TRBV7-3
CASRFGQRANQPQHF | TRBJ1-5 | TRBV2
CASSYSGYNEQFF | TRBJ2-1 | TRBV11-2
CASSTVAAPPYNEQFF | TRBJ2-1 | TRBV5-6
CSVGFSNEQFF | TRBJ2-1 | TRBV29-1
CSAGLASTDTQYF | TRBJ2-3 | TRBV29-1
CASSEYMSGGGNEQFF | TRBJ2-1 | TRBV10-2
CASRSNSGGAQETQYF | TRBJ2-5 | TRBV4-2
CASSRDSQTGELFF | TRBJ2-2 | TRBV5-1
CASSLGRVETDLSYNEQFF | TRBJ2-1 | TRBV5-6
CASSPAGLNSPLHF | TRBJ1-6 | TRBV18
CASSPRANYGYTF | TRBJ1-2 | TRBV28
CASSYSNAGDGYTF | TRBJ1-2 | TRBV6-5
CASSSLAGGPADTQYF | TRBJ2-3 | TRBV7-3
CASRPGQRYEQYF | TRBJ2-7 | TRBV27
CASGRDRVVNFYEQYF | TRBJ2-7 | TRBV10-1
CASSLVSGGDSPLHF | TRBJ1-6 | TRBV11-2
CASSLGMGLDTGELFF | TRBJ2-2 | TRBV7-3
CASSDPGGINEQYF | TRBJ2-7 | TRBV10-1
CASSQGGDSYNSPLHF | TRBJ1-6 | TRBV4-1
CASSGLAGGSGANVLTF | TRBJ2-6 | TRBV9
CASSEPGGSTDTQYF | TRBJ2-3 | TRBV2
CASSDRGDRQPQHF | TRBJ1-5 | TRBV6-1
CASSSYGRERQPQHF | TRBJ1-5 | TRBV19
CASSSTGGRYNEQFF | TRBJ2-1 | TRBV19
CASSLVGGDTGELFF | TRBJ2-2 | TRBV5-1
CASTQDRGGSPLHF | TRBJ1-6 | TRBV7-9
CASRSGGAIETQYF | TRBJ2-5 | TRBV5-1
CASSPGLAPTDTQYF | TRBJ2-3 | TRBV9
CASSTTGGTDTQYF | TRBJ2-3 | TRBV19
CASSLAGGGNQPQHF | TRBJ1-5 | TRBV6-5
CASDLAGGNQPQHF | TRBJ1-5 | TRBV2
CASSEGSSGNTIYF | TRBJ1-3 | TRBV25-1
CASSSWTGVAEAFF | TRBJ1-1 | TRBV5-1